Listed below are T cell receptor beta chains from one sample, sequenced in a study of spatial heterogeneity in lung cancer. MiXCR was run by TCRdb on the 5' RACE reads, yielding one entry per CDR3 protein. The profile shows approximately 93,000 distinct CDR3 sequences, 15% to 20% of them singletons. The sequenced sample was PBMCs, obtained at follow-up. All receptors derive from a male donor with early-stage non-small cell lung cancer. Both conserved end residues are part of each CDR3. Fields, in order: V gene, clone size, J gene, D gene, CDR3 protein, CDR3 DNA. The D gene is left open where the match is weak. Only part of the rows carry a size: once, few, many, or a class if the clone is expanded.

>TRBV2|few|TRBJ2-5|-
CASSDARQIQETQYF
TGTGCCAGCAGTGACGCTCGACAGATCCAAGAGACCCAGTACTTC
>TRBV6-2/TRBV6-3|few|TRBJ2-1|TRBD1
CASSYSTGAMFF
TGTGCCAGCAGTTACTCGACAGGGGCAATGTTCTTC
>TRBV5-4|-|TRBJ2-5|TRBD1
CASSSGQFQETQYF
TGTGCCAGCAGCTCGGGACAGTTTCAAGAGACCCAGTACTTC
>TRBV11-2|few|TRBJ2-2|TRBD2
CASSATPGLAGYTGELFF
TGTGCCAGCAGCGCAACCCCTGGACTAGCGGGATACACCGGGGAGCTGTTTTTT
>TRBV7-2|-|TRBJ1-2|TRBD1
CASSLVPGGDYGYTF
TGTGCCAGCAGCTTAGTGCCAGGGGGTGACTATGGCTACACCTTC
>TRBV6-1|few|TRBJ1-5|-
CASSEQGIDQPQHF
TGTGCCAGCAGTGAACAGGGGATTGATCAGCCCCAGCATTTT
>TRBV14|few|TRBJ2-5|-
CASSQVRYRTGETQYF
TGTGCCAGCAGCCAAGTCAGGTACAGGACCGGAGAGACCCAGTACTTC
>TRBV20-1|many|TRBJ1-1|-
CSARDPTGMNTEAFF
TGCAGTGCTAGGGACCCCACGGGCATGAACACTGAAGCTTTCTTT
>TRBV29-1|few|TRBJ2-2|TRBD1
CSVKTGTGLITGELFF
TGCAGCGTGAAAACCGGGACAGGGCTAATCACCGGGGAGCTGTTTTTT
>TRBV2|many|TRBJ1-4|TRBD1
CASSQQGSTNEKLFF
TGTGCCAGCAGCCAACAGGGGTCGACTAATGAAAAACTGTTTTTT
>TRBV7-2|-|TRBJ2-2|TRBD2
CASSGTRVSGELFF
TGTGCCAGCAGCGGGACTAGGGTGTCCGGGGAGCTGTTTTTT
>TRBV7-2|-|TRBJ2-3|TRBD2
CASSSNWAGGITDTQYF
TGTGCCAGCAGCTCCAACTGGGCGGGGGGTATCACAGATACGCAGTATTTT
>TRBV18|-|TRBJ1-1|-
CASSRVGLNTEAFF
TGTGCCAGCTCACGGGTGGGACTGAACACTGAAGCTTTCTTT
>TRBV4-3|-|TRBJ2-2|TRBD2
CASSQAGGRVTGELFF
TGCGCCAGCAGCCAAGCGGGGGGGCGAGTTACCGGGGAGCTGTTTTTT
>TRBV7-9|-|TRBJ1-6|-
CASSLEYASPLHF
TGTGCCAGCAGCTTAGAATATGCTTCACCCCTCCACTTT
>TRBV30|once|TRBJ1-6|-
CARSPGLVSSNSPLHF
TGTGCCCGGAGTCCGGGGTTAGTTTCCAGTAATTCACCCCTCCACTTT
>TRBV4-1|-|TRBJ2-1|TRBD2
CASSQEWGGRASEQFF
TGCGCCAGCAGCCAAGAATGGGGCGGGAGGGCCAGTGAGCAGTTCTTC
>TRBV3-1|-|TRBJ2-5|TRBD2
CASSALAGDETQYF
TGTGCCAGCAGCGCCCTAGCGGGAGATGAGACCCAGTACTTC
>TRBV6-5|-|TRBJ1-2|TRBD1
CASSYSNNGQGPYGYTF
TGTGCCAGCAGTTACTCAAACAACGGACAGGGTCCTTATGGCTACACCTTC
>TRBV25-1|few|TRBJ2-7|TRBD1
CASSEFNRGRYEQYF
TGTGCCAGCAGTGAATTCAACAGGGGGAGATACGAGCAGTACTTC
>TRBV29-1|many|TRBJ2-3|-
CSVQLSSDTQYF
TGCAGCGTACAACTATCCTCAGATACGCAGTATTTT
>TRBV24-1|-|TRBJ1-5|TRBD1
CATGEGAGPEPQHF
TGTGCCACCGGGGAGGGGGCGGGGCCCGAGCCCCAGCATTTT
>TRBV3-1|-|TRBJ1-2|-
CASSQDRTGHTF
TGTGCCAGCAGCCAAGATCGAACAGGGCACACCTTC
>TRBV18|-|TRBJ1-1|TRBD1
CASSRDRLNTEAFF
TGTGCCAGCTCACGGGACAGGTTGAACACTGAAGCTTTCTTT
>TRBV6-5|-|TRBJ1-2|TRBD1
CASSYLGQGASGCTF
TGTGCCAGCAGTTACCTTGGACAGGGGGCGTCTGGCTGCACCTTC
>TRBV7-2|medium-sized|TRBJ2-1|TRBD1
CASSSRGSFLDEQFF
TGTGCCAGCAGCTCCAGGGGGAGCTTCCTCGATGAGCAGTTCTTC
>TRBV19|-|TRBJ1-4|-
CASSIFSGLGEKLFF
TGTGCCAGTAGTATATTCTCCGGCCTGGGCGAAAAACTGTTTTTT
>TRBV12-3/TRBV12-4|few|TRBJ2-1|-
CASSRRVSSYNEQFF
TGTGCCAGCAGCAGAAGGGTGAGCTCCTACAATGAGCAGTTCTTC
>TRBV27|few|TRBJ2-7|-
CASSGGREYYEQYF
TGTGCCAGCAGTGGGGGACGGGAGTACTACGAGCAGTACTTC